One sample yielded the 26 T cell receptor beta chains listed below, sequenced in a study of cytomegalovirus exposure and HLA in healthy donors. It was with 60 Vbeta and 13 Jbeta primers that the PCR ran. The repertoire was sequenced with immunoSEQ multiplex PCR; TCRdb's copy has only in-frame clones and lacks some. The sample has 200,000 or so clones; about 79% are singletons. Sequenced: PBMCs. The receptors derive from a boy younger than 10 in good health and CMV-seronegative.

The V gene is TRBV5-1, the J gene TRBJ2-3; tentatively, D is TRBD2 (6 bases). Germline V lookup: CDR1 SGHRS, CDR2 YFSETQ. Between the trimmed V and J ends, which lost 4 bases and 4 bases, there was a span of 10 bases. CDR3 length: 13 amino acids. The CDR3 DNA reads as TGCGCCAGCAGCGTCGGGAGCCCAGATACGCAGTATTTT. It yields the protein CASSVGSPDTQYF.

This chain uses TRBV7-3 with TRBJ2-1; a possible D gene is TRBD2 (5 bases). Trimming took off 4 bases at V and 4 bases at J, with 20 bases between the two ends. The CDR3 has 17 amino acids. CDR1 is SGHTA, CDR2 FQGTGA, per germline. CDR3 region: CASSSARRQRRYNEQFF. CDR3 sequence (DNA): TGTGCCAGCAGCTCAGCCCGAAGGCAGCGGAGATACAATGAGCAGTTCTTC.

CDR3: CASSQGIAGGPYNEQFF. The DNA for the CDR3 is TGCGCCAGCAGCCAAGGTATCGCGGGGGGACCTTACAATGAGCAGTTCTTC. This chain connects TRBV4-1 to TRBJ2-1; the match to TRBD2 covers 8 bases. The CDR3 is made up of 17 amino acids. Germline lookup yields CDR1 MGHRA and CDR2 YSYEKL. The J segment lost 4 bases and the V segment lost 1 base, leaving 9 bases of the junction unmatched.

This clone occurred a few times. This chain connects TRBV5-6 to TRBJ1-2; D uncertain. CDR1 is SGHDT and CDR2 is YYEEEE in the germline V gene. The V and J ends lost 1 base and 7 bases respectively, with 17 bases between them. The CDR3 is made up of 15 amino acids. In nucleotides, the CDR3 is TGTGCCAGCAGCTTGCGCGCAGGTTTCCCCCTTGGCTACACCTTC. This translates into CASSLRAGFPLGYTF.

This clone was seen a handful of times. The chain joins TRBV7-8 to TRBJ2-5, with a weak D call TRBD1 (5 bases). Germline V lookup: CDR1 SGHVS, CDR2 FQNEAQ. Trimming removed 5 bases at V and 1 base at J, with 11 bases between. The CDR3 has 14 amino acids. The CDR3 sequence is CASSPQGFQETQYF. The CDR3 DNA is TGTGCCAGCAGCCCCCAGGGCTTCCAAGAGACCCAGTACTTC.

This chain uses TRBV4-1 with TRBJ1-2, with 10 bases lining up with TRBD1. Trimming at V came to 1 base and at J to 4 bases, leaving 6 bases not matched to a gene. CDR3 size: 16 residues. Germline V CDR1 and CDR2: MGHRA, YSYEKL. DNA of the CDR3: TGCGCCAGCAGCCAAGCTCCGGGGACAGGGGTCTATGGCTACACCTTC. Amino acids: CASSQAPGTGVYGYTF.

This clone was seen just once. The chain has TRBV5-6 and TRBJ1-2; 7 nucleotides match TRBD1. Germline V CDR1 and CDR2: SGHDT, YYEEEE. The trim removed 4 bases at V and 8 bases at J, leaving 5 bases unmatched. The CDR3 totals 12 residues. CDR3 DNA sequence: TGTGCCAGCAGCCGAACAGGGGACGGCTACACCTTC. Amino acid sequence: CASSRTGDGYTF.

CDR3 in amino acids: CASSQEGAGRGQPQHF. The CDR3 nucleotides read TGCGCCAGCAGCCAAGAGGGGGCAGGGAGAGGGCAGCCCCAGCATTTT. The gene calls are TRBV4-1 and TRBJ1-5; the D gene is possibly TRBD1 (6 bases). The CDR3 length is 16 residues. Germline V lookup: CDR1 MGHRA, CDR2 YSYEKL. The ends were cut back, 0 bases at V and 7 bases at J, with 16 bases in the middle.

This clone was recorded once. The chain carries TRBV27 and TRBJ2-1, with D perhaps TRBD1 (5 bases). This CDR3 spans 14 amino acids. Deletions cut 5 bases from V and 15 bases from J, with 23 bases between. Germline lookup yields CDR1 MNHEY and CDR2 SMNVEV (reference sequence). CDR3 in DNA: TGTGCCAGCAGTCCCTACCCAGGGATAGGTACTCCGTTCTTC. It encodes CASSPYPGIGTPFF.

This clone was seen once. V gene TRBV19 combines with J gene TRBJ2-7; the match to TRBD1 covers 7 bases. This CDR3 contains 12 residues. Per the germline V gene, CDR1 is LNHDA and CDR2 is SQIVND (reference sequence). Trimming took 5 bases from V and 6 from J; bases not matched to a gene: 4. The CDR3 is CASSFPGGEQYF. The CDR3 nucleotides are TGTGCCAGTAGTTTCCCAGGGGGCGAGCAGTACTTC.

The chain is built from TRBV6-5 and TRBJ1-5, with D possibly being TRBD1 (5 bases). V lost 3 bases and J lost 3, with 9 bases in between. The CDR3 is 14 amino acids. Germline-derived CDR1 and CDR2 are MNHEY and SVGAGI. CDR3 sequence reads: CASSYLGANQPQHF. The CDR3 nucleotides read TGTGCCAGCAGTTATCTAGGGGCCAATCAGCCCCAGCATTTT.

The V gene is TRBV7-9, the J gene TRBJ1-2, with D unresolved. This CDR3 has 14 amino acids. Looked up from germline, CDR1 is SEHNR and CDR2 is FQNEAQ (reference sequence). Deletions cut 2 bases from V and 4 bases from J, with 11 bases between. The CDR3 loop is CASSLHGVSYGYTF. In DNA, the CDR3 is TGTGCCAGCAGCTTACACGGGGTGAGCTATGGCTACACCTTC.

This chain links TRBV6-5 with TRBJ1-6; no definite D call. This CDR3 is built from 16 residues. V lost 0 bases to trimming and J lost 8 bases, with 14 bases between them. From germline, CDR1 is MNHEY and CDR2 SVGAGI. The CDR3, as DNA: TGTGCCAGCAGTTACTCGATGAGGGTAGGCCATTCACCCCTCCACTTT. Its translation: CASSYSMRVGHSPLHF.

The V and J genes are TRBV4-1 and TRBJ2-3; 7 bases fit TRBD2. The CDR3 sequence is 17 residues long. Germline CDR1 MGHRA, CDR2 YSYEKL. V dropped 3 bases and J dropped 0; count of bases not matched to a gene: 9. The CDR3 reads CASSHPGRGPSTDTQYF. As DNA, the CDR3 is TGCGCCAGCAGCCACCCTGGGAGGGGTCCTAGCACAGATACGCAGTATTTT.

The chain recombines TRBV9 with TRBJ2-3, with a weak D call TRBD1 (6 bases). Germline values: CDR1 SGDLS, CDR2 YYNGEE. The CDR3 runs to 16 residues. Trimming left V 1 base short and J 3 bases short, with 15 bases between. CDR3 in amino acids: CASSVYGGVGTDTQYF. As DNA, the CDR3 is TGTGCCAGCAGCGTATATGGGGGCGTAGGGACAGATACGCAGTATTTT. Using reference TRBV9 and TRBJ2-3 for the parts outside the CDR3, the full variable domain is DSGVTQTPKHLITATGQRVTLRCSPRSGDLSVYWYQQSLDQGLQFLIQYYNGEERAKGNILERFSAQQFPDLHSELNLSSLELGDSALYFCASSVYGGVGTDTQYFGPGTRLTVL.

The chain recombines TRBV4-2 with TRBJ1-2; the D is unclear. Looked up from germline, CDR1 is LGHNA and CDR2 is YNFKEQ. The CDR3 is 15 amino acids. V was pared by 2 bases and J by 3 bases, with 13 bases between. The CDR3 protein is CASSQPLRADYGYTF. CDR3 nucleotides: TGTGCCAGCAGCCAACCCCTCAGAGCGGACTATGGCTACACCTTC.

CDR3 sequence: CASSESQGLEKLFF. Written as DNA, the CDR3 is TGCGCCAGCAGTGAGTCCCAGGGTTTGGAAAAACTGTTTTTT. The chain combines TRBV10-1 with TRBJ1-4; tentative D call: TRBD1 (5 bases). The germline V gene encodes CDR1 WNHNN and CDR2 SYGVQD (reference sequence). The CDR3 extends over 14 amino acids. The ends were cut back, 0 bases at V and 8 bases at J, with 10 bases in the middle.

For the CDR3, the DNA is TGTGCCAGCAGCCAAGCGGGAAACGGGTACGAGCAGTACTTC. As protein: CASSQAGNGYEQYF. J is TRBJ2-7 and V is TRBV14, with D possibly being TRBD2 (5 bases). The CDR3 has 14 amino acids. Trimming took 1 base from V and 4 from J, leaving 11 bases between them. Germline CDR1 and CDR2: SGHDN and FVKESK.

This chain joins TRBV7-3 and TRBJ1-2, with TRBD1 matching 11 bases. The CDR3 extends over 14 amino acids. Germline V lookup: CDR1 SGHTA, CDR2 FQGTGA. Trimming cost V 5 bases and J 4 bases; bases outside gene matches: 3. As DNA, the CDR3 is TGTGCCAGCAGCCCGGGACAGGGGGGCTATGGCTACACCTTC. It encodes CASSPGQGGYGYTF.

The chain has TRBV19 and TRBJ1-5; 10 bases are shared with TRBD1. The CDR3 is 15 amino acids. The V gene end was trimmed by 8 bases and the J gene end by 4 bases; junction bases not matched to a gene: 8. Germline CDR1 reads LNHDA; CDR2 reads SQIVND (reference sequence). The CDR3 region is CASWSGTGANQPQHF. CDR3 in DNA: TGTGCCAGTTGGTCCGGGACAGGGGCGAATCAGCCCCAGCATTTT.

This clone appeared once. This chain's CDR3 is CSARDYGPLHF. CDR3 in DNA: TGCAGTGCTAGAGATTATGGCCCCCTCCACTTT. The genes are TRBV20-1 and TRBJ1-6; no reliable D call. This CDR3 spans 11 amino acids. The germline V and J ends were trimmed by 0 bases and 13 bases, with 7 bases remaining between them. Germline loops: CDR1 DFQATT, CDR2 SNEGSKA (reference sequence).

This chain joins TRBV4-2 and TRBJ2-4; a possible D gene is TRBD2 (7 bases). CDR1 and CDR2 (germline): LGHNA, YNFKEQ. With 0 bases removed from V and 0 bases from J, the gap between germline ends came to 15 bases. The CDR3 contains 18 residues. The CDR3 DNA sequence: TGTGCCAGCAGCCAAGATGGGAAAAGGGGGGGAGCCAAAAACATTCAGTACTTC. It is translated as CASSQDGKRGGAKNIQYF.

This chain connects TRBV7-2 to TRBJ2-2; TRBD1 matches at 7 bases. After removal of 2 bases from V and 6 bases from J, the junction contained 6 bases not matched to a gene. Germline lookup yields CDR1 SGHTA and CDR2 FQGNSA. This CDR3 is 15 amino acids long. Here the CDR3 reads CASSLQTGPPGELFF. The CDR3, as DNA: TGTGCCAGCAGCTTACAGACAGGGCCGCCCGGGGAGCTGTTTTTT. The full variable domain, with the rest looked up from reference TRBV7-2 and TRBJ2-2, is GAGVSQSPSNKVTEKGKDVELRCDPISGHTALYWYRQSLGQGLEFLIYFQGNSAPDKSGLPSDRFSAERTGGSVSTLTIQRTQQEDSAVYLCASSLQTGPPGELFFGEGSRLTVL.

The chain carries TRBV9 and TRBJ2-1; 8 bases are shared with TRBD1. CDR1 and CDR2 (germline): SGDLS, YYNGEE. The V segment lost 0 bases and the J segment 15 bases; nucleotides outside the gene matches: 8. The CDR3 has 13 amino acids. CDR3 in amino acids: CASSVESGGRRFF. CDR3 DNA: TGTGCCAGCAGCGTAGAGTCAGGGGGCAGGCGGTTCTTC.

The chain employs TRBV5-4 and TRBJ1-1; 11 positions match TRBD1. The CDR3 consists of 14 residues. Trimming cost V 5 bases and J 4 bases; bases outside gene matches: 4. Germline V gene sequence: CDR1 SGHNT, CDR2 YYREEE (reference sequence). CDR3 nucleotide sequence: TGTGCCAGCAGGCCGGGACAGGGGGGCACTGAAGCTTTCTTT. This gives the protein CASRPGQGGTEAFF.

The rearrangement uses TRBV5-1 and TRBJ2-3, with D maybe TRBD2 (6 bases). Germline V CDR1 and CDR2: SGHRS, YFSETQ. This CDR3 is 16 amino acids long. V lost 0 bases and J lost 5, with 16 bases in between. In nucleotides, the CDR3 is TGCGCCAGCAGCTTGGAGGGACGACTAGTAGGAGATACGCAGTATTTT. Protein: CASSLEGRLVGDTQYF.